This T cell receptor (beta chain) was documented in a study of T cells after posttransplantation cyclophosphamide. V lost 6 bases to trimming and J lost 3 bases, with 15 bases between them. This CDR3 is 14 amino acids long. Germline V gene data show CDR1 as SGDLS and CDR2 as YYNGEE. Comment on this clone: Its antigen is still unknown.

Study results and caveats: Donor-recipient repertoire similarity was low at 1-2 months, rising over year one. Recipient CMV seropositivity and CMV reactivation strongly tracked TRB clonality. Blood and skin or GI T cell repertoires showed limited TRB overlap.

The method was immunoSEQ multiplex PCR; TCRdb's version includes in-frame clones alone and lacks a portion of them. In the table there are some 21,000 clones, around 91% of which are singletons. Control samples came 1 year after myeloablative marrow transplants with methotrexate plus calcineurin inhibitor. The receptor's source is a female patient aged 30 to 45 who received an allogeneic stem cell transplant from an unrelated donor, was CMV-positive, and had acute and chronic GVHD. The graft donor may have contributed some T cells. J is TRBJ1-1 and V is TRBV9, with D possibly matching TRBD1 (6 bases). Here the sequenced sample was PBMCs, taken less than 400 days after allogeneic stem cell transplant with calcineurin inhibitor and methotrexate. The CDR3 DNA is TGTGCCAGCAACCCACAGGGTAGGGACACTGAAGCTTTCTTT. Protein: CASNPQGRDTEAFF. Combining the CDR3 with reference TRBV9 and TRBJ1-1 gives the whole variable domain DSGVTQTPKHLITATGQRVTLRCSPRSGDLSVYWYQQSLDQGLQFLIQYYNGEERAKGNILERFSAQQFPDLHSELNLSSLELGDSALYFCASNPQGRDTEAFFGQGTRLTVV.